These 18 T cell receptor beta chains originate from one sample sequenced in a study of blood T cell repertoires in COVID-19. Here immunoSEQ multiplex PCR was the method, and the copy in TCRdb shows in-frame clones only, minus some. The table lists 250,000 to 350,000 clones, 88% of them singletons. Sequenced input: peripheral blood. Every receptor here comes from a woman aged 45 to 65 with active or convalescent COVID-19.

This clone occurred a few times. The rearrangement links TRBV3-1 (or the pseudogene TRBV3-2) to TRBJ2-1; D is possibly TRBD2 (6 bases). CDR3 length equals 14 residues. Trimming stripped 3 bases from V and 5 bases from J, with 11 bases between. CDR1 and CDR2 (germline): LGHDT, YNNKEL (reference sequence). The CDR3 DNA follows: TGTGCCAGCAGCCAGGGGACTTCGCACAATGAGCAGTTCTTC. This translates into CASSQGTSHNEQFF.

V usage is TRBV3-1 (or the pseudogene TRBV3-2) and J usage is TRBJ1-1; 7 nucleotides align to TRBD1. With 2 bases clipped from V and 8 bases from J, the junction kept 8 bases outside the gene matches. Germline V lookup: CDR1 LGHDT, CDR2 YNNKEL (reference sequence). CDR3 length: 14 residues. The CDR3 DNA reads as TGTGCCAGCAGCCAAAAGGGGGCTACTACCGAAGCTTTCTTT. It yields the protein CASSQKGATTEAFF.

The gene calls are TRBV4-3 and TRBJ1-1; D is possibly TRBD1 (5 bases). Germline V gene lookup returns CDR1 LGHNA and CDR2 YSLEER. Deletions cut 0 bases from V and 0 bases from J, with 23 bases between. The length of the CDR3 is 20 residues. As DNA, the CDR3 is TGCGCCAGCAGCCAAGATGTTTGGCTGGGTGACAGTCAGATGAACACTGAAGCTTTCTTT. Translated, it gives CASSQDVWLGDSQMNTEAFF.

This clone was seen once. The rearrangement links TRBV18 to TRBJ2-6; TRBD2 agrees at 9 bases. Germline-derived CDR1 and CDR2 are KGHSH and LQKENI. The CDR3 has 18 amino acids. With 1 base clipped from V and 4 bases from J, the junction kept 8 bases outside the gene matches. The CDR3 nucleotides are TGTGCCAGCTCACCACTAGCGGGAGTGGGTAACGGGGCCAACGTCCTGACTTTC. It is translated as CASSPLAGVGNGANVLTF.

This clone was seen a handful of times. The rearrangement uses TRBV7-3 and TRBJ1-2, with D hard to call. Trimming stripped 0 bases from V and 6 bases from J, with 8 bases between. The CDR3 runs to 13 residues. Germline V CDR1 and CDR2: SGHTA, FQGTGA. The CDR3 is CASSLTSGNGYTF. The CDR3 nucleotides read TGTGCCAGCAGCTTAACATCGGGGAATGGCTACACCTTC. The entire variable domain, with the rest obtained from reference TRBV7-3 and TRBJ1-2, is as follows: GAGVSQTPSNKVTEKGKYVELRCDPISGHTALYWYRQSLGQGPEFLIYFQGTGAADDSGLPNDRFFAVRPEGSVSTLKIQRTERGDSAVYLCASSLTSGNGYTFGSGTRLTVV.

The J gene is TRBJ2-1, the V gene TRBV5-1, with TRBD2 identical over 7 bases. V was pared by 0 bases and J by 9 bases, with 15 bases of the junction left unmatched. The CDR3 is 17 amino acids. Germline lookup yields CDR1 SGHRS and CDR2 YFSETQ. CDR3 sequence reads: CASSLVASGLNGGEQFF. The DNA of the CDR3 is TGCGCCAGCAGCTTGGTGGCTAGCGGCCTCAATGGGGGTGAGCAGTTCTTC.

The genes are TRBV27 and TRBJ1-2; TRBD1 might be the D (6 bases). Trimming stripped 4 bases from V and 4 bases from J, with 19 bases between. The CDR3 runs to 16 residues. Germline loops: CDR1 MNHEY, CDR2 SMNVEV (reference sequence). CDR3 loop: CASSYLVQGISYGYTF. The DNA of the CDR3 is TGTGCCAGCAGTTACCTAGTTCAGGGGATCAGCTATGGCTACACCTTC.

A few counts support this clone. CDR3 amino acids: CSVGRDTSGNTIYF. DNA for the CDR3: TGCAGCGTTGGACGGGATACCTCTGGAAACACCATATATTTT. The rearrangement links TRBV29-1 to TRBJ1-3; no reliable D call. Germline V gene data show CDR1 as SQVTM and CDR2 as ANQGSEA. V was shortened by 4 bases and J by 0 bases, with 10 bases between the two germline ends. The CDR3 extends over 14 amino acids.

The rearrangement uses TRBV27 and TRBJ2-1; TRBD1 is a possible D gene (6 bases). The V and J ends lost 3 bases and 8 bases respectively, with 14 bases between them. The CDR3 covers 14 residues. Germline V gives CDR1 MNHEY, CDR2 SMNVEV (reference sequence). Here the CDR3 reads CASSFVSGVDEQFF. The DNA for the CDR3 is TGTGCCAGCAGTTTCGTATCAGGGGTAGATGAGCAGTTCTTC.

The rearrangement joins TRBV3-1 (or the pseudogene TRBV3-2) to TRBJ1-4, with 9 bases lining up with TRBD1. Trimming removed 3 bases from V and 5 bases from J; junction bases left unmatched: 7. The CDR3 consists of 16 residues. The germline gives CDR1 LGHDT, CDR2 YNNKEL (reference sequence). As DNA, the CDR3 is TGTGCCAGCAGCCATAACCCCGGGACAGGGAATGAAAAACTGTTTTTT. Protein product: CASSHNPGTGNEKLFF.

In its sample, this clone was seen a few times. This chain uses TRBV4-1 with TRBJ2-4; 8 bases are a match to TRBD2. V shed 1 base, J shed 5 bases, and the junction held 13 bases outside the gene matches. CDR1 is MGHRA, CDR2 YSYEKL, per germline. The CDR3 loop spans 18 amino acids. CDR3 protein: CASSQVYGGGMAQNIQYF. The CDR3 coding sequence is TGCGCCAGCAGCCAAGTTTACGGCGGGGGGATGGCTCAAAACATTCAGTACTTC.

The J gene is TRBJ1-2, the V gene TRBV19; tentatively, D is TRBD1 (5 bases). Germline CDR1 is LNHDA and CDR2 is SQIVND (reference sequence). This CDR3 is built from 12 residues. V was cut by 7 bases and J by 8 bases, with 14 bases left in between. In nucleotides, the CDR3 is TGTGCCAGTAAAGGGGAGGTGGGAGGCTACACCTTC. Protein sequence: CASKGEVGGYTF.

In this sample, this clone turned up once. The V and J genes are TRBV27 and TRBJ1-2, with TRBD1 as a possible D gene (6 bases). V lost 6 bases and J lost 6, with 20 bases in between. The CDR3 loop spans 15 amino acids. Germline V CDR1 and CDR2: MNHEY, SMNVEV (reference sequence). CDR3 bases: TGTGCCAGCAGCCTCAGGGGAGAGGGAAGGAATGGCTACACCTTC. This gives the protein CASSLRGEGRNGYTF.

The V and J genes are TRBV7-2 and TRBJ2-2, with a tentative D call TRBD1 (5 bases). Looked up from germline, CDR1 is SGHTA and CDR2 is FQGNSA. CDR3 length: 13 amino acids. The V end was cut by 3 bases, the J end by 6 bases, with 8 bases between. The CDR3 nucleotides read TGTGCCAGCAGCTTCAGGGTGTCCGGGGAGCTGTTTTTT. This translates into CASSFRVSGELFF.

The chain recombines TRBV6-5 with TRBJ1-5; TRBD1 is a possible D gene (5 bases). From germline, CDR1 is MNHEY and CDR2 SVGAGI. V shed 6 bases and J shed 1 base, with 10 bases lying between them. The CDR3 length is 14 residues. The CDR3 DNA reads TGTGCCAGCAGGATCGGGGGGAGCAATCAGCCCCAGCATTTT. Translated, it gives CASRIGGSNQPQHF.

This sequence joins TRBV30 and TRBJ2-7; the D gene is possibly TRBD1 (5 bases). The CDR3 loop spans 13 amino acids. The ends were cut back, 3 bases at V and 6 bases at J, with 15 bases in the middle. Looked up from germline, CDR1 is GTSNPN and CDR2 is SVGIG (reference sequence). The CDR3 sequence is CAWRTRVDVEQYF. The CDR3 nucleotides are TGTGCCTGGAGGACCAGGGTGGACGTCGAGCAGTACTTC.

The V call is TRBV18, the J call TRBJ1-1; no clear D. The CDR3 totals 14 residues. V lost 3 bases, J lost 0 bases, and 8 bases lay in between. Germline CDR1 and CDR2: KGHSH and LQKENI. In DNA form, the CDR3 reads TGTGCCAGCTCACCTGAACGGTTGAACACTGAAGCTTTCTTT. It translates to CASSPERLNTEAFF.

V usage is TRBV7-3 and J usage is TRBJ2-3, with 13 bases aligning to TRBD2. Germline CDR1 is SGHTA and CDR2 is FQGTGA. V was pared by 2 bases and J by 4 bases, with 12 bases of the junction left unmatched. The CDR3 consists of 19 residues. The CDR3 is CASSLFGPGTSGMADTQYF. The CDR3 bases are TGTGCCAGCAGCTTATTCGGGCCCGGGACTAGCGGGATGGCAGATACGCAGTATTTT.